Given below is one T cell receptor (beta chain) in context. The data stem from a study of cytomegalovirus exposure and HLA in healthy donors. 13 Jbeta primers and 60 Vbeta primers were used for the PCR. Clones were sequenced by immunoSEQ multiplex PCR, and TCRdb holds only the in-frame ones, with some missing. The data hold about 110,000 clones, with around 75% observed a single time. The clonotype was recovered from a woman aged 25 to 39 in good health and CMV-seronegative. Sequences were obtained from PBMCs.

The CDR3 region is CASSFTAYEQYF. The CDR3 DNA reads as TGTGCCAGCAGCTTTACAGCTTACGAGCAGTACTTC. This chain joins TRBV5-6 and TRBJ2-7; D unresolved. V gave up 2 bases and J gave up 4 bases, with 7 bases separating them. This CDR3 contains 12 residues. Germline lookup yields CDR1 SGHDT and CDR2 YYEEEE.